This passage covers 21 T cell receptor beta chains from one sample sequenced in a study of shared clonotypes between healthy human individuals. TCRdb keeps only in-frame clones here, not all; method: immunoSEQ multiplex PCR. Of about 2.3 million clones in the sample, 93% were seen once. The sequencing input was naive CD4+ T cells from PBMCs. Regarding subset: CD45RA+ positively selected. The receptors shown here come from a man between 18 and 29 years old in good health. Some clones in this sample may be carry-over from other donors' samples.

This clone was recorded once. Other DNA sequences of this sample code for an identical CDR3. The chain joins TRBV5-4 to TRBJ2-7, with 11 bases identical to TRBD2. This CDR3 comprises 14 residues. The junction had 0 bases not matched to a gene; V was cut back by 4 bases and J by 0 bases. The V gene's germline CDR1 is SGHNT and CDR2 YYREEE (reference sequence). The CDR3 here is CASSLAGGSYEQYF. The CDR3 DNA sequence: TGTGCCAGCAGCCTAGCGGGGGGCTCCTACGAGCAGTACTTC.

This chain connects TRBV11-2 to TRBJ2-1, with TRBD2 as a possible D gene (5 bases). Germline loops: CDR1 SGHAT, CDR2 FQNNGV. The V gene lost 4 bases and the J gene lost 12 bases, with 16 bases spanning the gap. The CDR3 has 13 amino acids. The CDR3: CASSSRWGDMQFF. CDR3 DNA: TGTGCCAGCAGCTCCCGGTGGGGAGATATGCAGTTCTTC.

This chain links TRBV18 with TRBJ2-1; maybe TRBD2 (5 bases). The germline V gene encodes CDR1 KGHSH and CDR2 LQKENI. This CDR3 has 14 amino acids. Trimming cost V 5 bases and J 4 bases, with 12 bases left between them. CDR3 region: CASSGGRAYNEQFF. In nucleotides, the CDR3 is TGTGCCAGCTCAGGAGGACGGGCTTACAATGAGCAGTTCTTC. Looking up the rest from reference TRBV18 and TRBJ2-1 gives the full variable domain: NAGVMQNPRHLVRRRGQEARLRCSPMKGHSHVYWYRQLPEEGLKFMVYLQKENIIDESGMPKERFSAEFPKEGPSILRIQQVVRGDSAAYFCASSGGRAYNEQFFGPGTRLTVL.

The chain has TRBV18 and TRBJ2-1, with D unclear. The germline V and J ends were trimmed by 6 bases and 7 bases, with 16 bases remaining between them. Germline V CDR1 and CDR2: KGHSH, LQKENI. The CDR3 is 14 residues long. CDR3: CASSPRGVRNEQFF. CDR3 DNA: TGTGCCAGCTCCCCCAGAGGTGTCAGGAATGAGCAGTTCTTC.

The V gene is TRBV6-6, the J gene TRBJ2-1; TRBD2 agrees at 9 bases. The CDR3 runs 14 residues. Trimming cost V 5 bases and J 8 bases; bases outside gene matches: 7. Germline V lookup: CDR1 MNHNY, CDR2 SVGAGI (reference sequence). The CDR3, as DNA: TGTGCCAGCAGTACCGGGACTAGCTCCCATGAGCAGTTCTTC. This sequence encodes CASSTGTSSHEQFF.

The chain combines TRBV6-1 with TRBJ2-6; D is unclear. Trimming removed 4 bases at V and 1 base at J, with 8 bases between. Germline V gives CDR1 MNHNS, CDR2 SASEGT. The CDR3 length is 15 residues. CDR3 amino acids: CASSVEGSGANVLTF. The CDR3 bases are TGTGCCAGCAGTGTCGAAGGGTCTGGGGCCAACGTCCTGACTTTC.

The genes are TRBV2 and TRBJ1-2; 7 nucleotides line up with TRBD1. CDR1 SNHLY and CDR2 FYNNEI come from the germline V gene. The CDR3 has 14 amino acids. J was trimmed by 5 bases and V by 3 bases; bases with no gene match: 6. As DNA, the CDR3 is TGTGCCAGCAGTGAGGCAGGGGGATTGTATGGCTACACCTTC. It codes for CASSEAGGLYGYTF.

This chain joins TRBV13 and TRBJ2-7; 8 bases are shared with TRBD2. V dropped 2 bases and J dropped 4; count of bases not matched to a gene: 10. There are 16 residues in the CDR3. CDR1 is PRHDT and CDR2 is FYEKMQ in the germline V gene (reference sequence). CDR3 nucleotide sequence: TGTGCCAGCAGCTTACCCCGGGCTAGCGGGCTATACGAGCAGTACTTC. It encodes CASSLPRASGLYEQYF.

The genes are TRBV28 and TRBJ2-1; D remains unclear. The CDR3 has 11 residues. Germline V gives CDR1 MDHEN, CDR2 SYDVKM. V lost 6 bases, J lost 5 bases, and 5 bases lay in between. In DNA, the CDR3 is TGTGCCAGCAGAGGAAACAATGAGCAGTTCTTC. It yields the protein CASRGNNEQFF.

To note about this clone: Within the sample, other DNA sequences also encode this same CDR3. This chain joins TRBV9 and TRBJ2-7; D unclear. Trimming stripped 0 bases from V and 6 bases from J, with 4 bases between. The CDR3 runs to 11 residues. CDR1 and CDR2 from the germline V gene are SGDLS and YYNGEE. The CDR3 protein is CASSVGSEQYF. CDR3 DNA: TGTGCCAGCAGCGTAGGGTCCGAGCAGTACTTC. The full variable domain, with the rest looked up from reference TRBV9 and TRBJ2-7, is DSGVTQTPKHLITATGQRVTLRCSPRSGDLSVYWYQQSLDQGLQFLIQYYNGEERAKGNILERFSAQQFPDLHSELNLSSLELGDSALYFCASSVGSEQYFGPGTRLTVT.

This clone was detected a few times. This chain joins TRBV19 and TRBJ1-1; D might be TRBD1 (5 bases). This CDR3 contains 10 residues. Germline V gives CDR1 LNHDA, CDR2 SQIVND (reference sequence). Trimming stripped 3 bases from V and 10 bases from J, with 6 bases between. The CDR3 DNA reads as TGTGCCAGTAGTATGGGGCGAGCTTTCTTT. Protein product: CASSMGRAFF.

The CDR3 DNA reads TGTGCCTGGAGCTTCGGACAGGGTGGCGAGCAGTACTTC. It is translated as CAWSFGQGGEQYF. The chain uses TRBV30 and TRBJ2-7; 8 nucleotides match TRBD1. This CDR3 has 13 amino acids. Germline assignment: CDR1 GTSNPN and CDR2 SVGIG (reference sequence). V shed 3 bases and J 6 bases; nucleotides not matched to a gene: 7.

The CDR3 region is CSVGSHEQYF. For the CDR3, the DNA is TGCAGCGTTGGGTCACACGAGCAGTACTTC. The chain employs TRBV29-1 and TRBJ2-7; D unresolved. Deletions cut 4 bases from V and 5 bases from J, with 6 bases between. CDR3 length: 10 amino acids. Germline V CDR1 and CDR2: SQVTM, ANQGSEA.

The V call is TRBV11-3, the J call TRBJ2-1, with D perhaps matching TRBD1 or TRBD2 (5 bases each). The CDR3 consists of 15 residues. Germline values: CDR1 SGHNT, CDR2 YENEEA. V gave up 4 bases and J gave up 0 bases, with 10 bases separating them. CDR3 in DNA: TGTGCCAGCAGCTCCGGGGCGGGCTCCTACAATGAGCAGTTCTTC. Amino acid sequence: CASSSGAGSYNEQFF.

The rearrangement joins TRBV5-1 to TRBJ2-3, with 9 bases that match TRBD2. Germline CDR1 reads SGHRS; CDR2 reads YFSETQ. The CDR3 totals 16 residues. J lost 6 bases, V lost 3 bases, and 11 bases had no gene match. CDR3 loop: CASSSSGTPDWDTQYF. The CDR3 coding sequence is TGCGCCAGCAGCTCTAGCGGGACCCCCGATTGGGATACGCAGTATTTT.

The V and J genes are TRBV5-1 and TRBJ1-2; 12 bases line up with TRBD1. V gave up 5 bases and J gave up 6 bases; unmatched junction bases: 5. The germline V gene encodes CDR1 SGHRS and CDR2 YFSETQ. The CDR3 runs 14 residues. DNA of the CDR3: TGCGCCAGCAGATACGGGACAGGGGGCAATGGCTACACCTTC. This sequence encodes CASRYGTGGNGYTF.

V is TRBV5-1 and J is TRBJ2-2; 8 bases match TRBD1. Germline V gene lookup returns CDR1 SGHRS and CDR2 YFSETQ. After removal of 4 bases from V and 7 bases from J, the junction contained 9 bases not matched to a gene. This CDR3 spans 15 amino acids. Here the CDR3 DNA reads TGCGCCAGCAGCCCTATAGGGACAGGCGGCGGGGAGCTGTTTTTT. This sequence encodes CASSPIGTGGGELFF.

This clone was observed a single time. The chain employs TRBV5-1 and TRBJ2-7; D possibly corresponds to TRBD2 (5 bases). V was pared by 4 bases and J by 4 bases, with 12 bases between. The CDR3 spans 13 residues. Germline V gene sequence: CDR1 SGHRS, CDR2 YFSETQ. The CDR3 nucleotides read TGCGCCAGCAGCCCCGGGAACTATTACGAGCAGTACTTC. Translation: CASSPGNYYEQYF.

The chain employs TRBV2 and TRBJ1-1; no firm D call. With 3 bases removed from V and 2 bases from J, the gap between germline ends came to 10 bases. Germline CDR1 and CDR2: SNHLY and FYNNEI. This CDR3 region has 14 residues. Here the CDR3 DNA reads TGTGCCAGCAGTGATAGGCAGTTAAACACTGAAGCTTTCTTT. Residues: CASSDRQLNTEAFF.

V gene TRBV7-9 combines with J gene TRBJ1-1, with D maybe TRBD1 (5 bases). Germline loops: CDR1 SEHNR, CDR2 FQNEAQ (reference sequence). The CDR3 runs to 15 residues. Trimming cost V 5 bases and J 5 bases, with 18 bases left between them. CDR3 in amino acids: CASSPKAGRGTEAFF. CDR3 DNA: TGTGCCAGCAGCCCAAAGGCGGGGCGGGGGACTGAAGCTTTCTTT.

The table lists this clone with a count of one. V and J are TRBV21-1 and TRBJ1-5; the listed D gene, TRBD1, was not tested against the DNA. TRBV21-1 corresponds to a pseudogene. The CDR3 consists of 19 residues. The CDR3 nucleotides read TGTGCCAGCATCATGTCAGGGCCCCTCACCGGTTCCTCAGATCAGCCCCAGCATTTT. Translating it yields CASIMSGPLTGSSDQPQHF.